This TCR beta chain was retrieved from a study of regulatory T cells. Study conclusions and caveats: In CD3G-deficient patients, conventional CD4+ T cells were enriched for hydrophobic CDR3 residues at positions 6 and 7.

Germline-derived CDR1 and CDR2 are LNHDA and SQIVND (reference sequence). The length of the CDR3 is 15 residues. Trimming cost V 3 bases and J 7 bases, with 16 bases left between them. Primers: 52 TRBV forward and 13 TRBJ reverse. Sequencing used immunoSEQ multiplex PCR; TCRdb keeps in-frame clones, though not all of them. This table has almost 30,000 clones, about 90% appearing once. This clone was observed a single time. Its antigen remains unknown. The specimen sequenced was conventional CD4+ T cells sorted from blood. This receptor was identified in a young adult with CD3G deficiency. The chain carries TRBV19 and TRBJ2-1, with D tentatively TRBD1 (6 bases). In DNA, the CDR3 is TGTGCCAGTAGTATTACCGGGACAAGAAGAAATGAGCAGTTCTTC. Amino acids: CASSITGTRRNEQFF.